This T cell receptor beta chain came from a study of vaccination effects on CD4 cells after COVID-19. Background on the study: Post-vaccine specimens arrived a median 72 days past the second dose.

About this clone itself: Its antigen remains unknown.

CD4+ T cells specific for antigen were expanded with viral peptide pools by the ViraFEST assay before sequencing. The culture ran for around nine days, and then CD4+ T cells were isolated. Each participant was given two doses of one vaccine (BNT162b2 or mRNA-1273). V was trimmed by 2 bases and J by 7 bases, leaving 15 bases between them. Germline loops: CDR1 MNHEY, CDR2 SVGAGI. CDR3 length: 15 amino acids. Method: immunoSEQ multiplex PCR; TCRdb's copy keeps in-frame clones and lacks some. The data contain more than 65,000 clones, 80% to 85% of them seen just once; the ten biggest clones take up approximately 1.3%.

This specimen was CD4+ T cells from PBMCs cultured with HCoV-229E spike peptides, taken after COVID-19 vaccination. This receptor was obtained from a human donor who received a COVID-19 vaccine. J is TRBJ2-1 and V is TRBV6-5; D uncertain. CDR3 sequence: CASSYSVLLANEQFF. CDR3 bases: TGTGCCAGCAGTTACAGCGTCTTGTTAGCAAATGAGCAGTTCTTC.